These T cell receptor beta chains were read from a single sample in a study of tumor-infiltrating lymphocytes in oesophageal squamous cell carcinoma. TCRdb called the PCR reads again in MiXCR, with one record for every CDR3 protein. The repertoire holds tens of thousands of distinct CDR3 sequences, with 38% as singletons. The source material was esophageal tumor tissue. Receptor source: a male donor with esophageal squamous cell carcinoma. CDR3s include the opening cysteine and the closing phenylalanine or tryptophan. Not every row has a clone size; where given, it reads once, few, many or a size class.

TRBJ2-1,TRBV18,many,CASSPLGDVGEQFF
TRBJ2-2,TRBV5-1,many,CASSRSSGRAWTGELFF
TRBJ1-4,TRBV5-6,many,CASSFWGTLGEKLFF
TRBJ2-1,TRBV7-2,NA,CASSRGNSGDEQFF
TRBJ2-5,TRBV10-2,few,CASSETQGPQETQYF
TRBJ2-5,TRBV20-1,few,CSARGSRDSRFQYF
TRBJ2-1,TRBV7-9,many,CASSFGGSYNEQFF
TRBJ1-5,TRBV12-3/TRBV12-4,many,CASSYTGGNQPQHF
TRBJ2-3,TRBV7-6,few,CASSLIFWDTQYF
TRBJ2-7,TRBV7-3,NA,CASSYGPLGAFPPYEQYF
TRBJ2-1,TRBV11-3,NA,CASSKTGHNEQFF
NA,TRBV7-2,NA,CASSRTGVYEQYF
TRBJ2-1,TRBV7-9,few,CASSWGGGANNEQFF
TRBJ2-6,TRBV12-3/TRBV12-4,many,CASSPREGTGLSGANVLTF
TRBJ1-1,TRBV6-1,many,CASRAGLDHTEAFF
TRBJ2-2,TRBV12-3/TRBV12-4,medium-sized,CASSDRGLRTGELFF
TRBJ2-1,TRBV7-6,NA,CASSSLGGGPSHEQFF
NA,TRBV7-6,NA,CASSSWSSLGNEQFF
TRBJ2-7,TRBV6-1,NA,CASSRDYTNNEQYF
TRBJ2-3,TRBV10-3,NA,CAISEGGSLPDTQYF
TRBJ2-7,TRBV5-8,NA,CASSPVLLSYEQYF
TRBJ2-3,TRBV9,NA,CASSVVRGGGALDTQYF
TRBJ1-1,TRBV7-8,medium-sized,CASSPRLDRGAEAFF
NA,TRBV6-2/TRBV6-3,NA,CASSQGQGGETQYF
TRBJ1-2,TRBV6-8,NA,CASSYGLFSRGYTF
TRBJ2-5,TRBV7-3,few,CASSSNHDRDF
TRBJ1-6,TRBV7-6,NA,CASSLTGLAGGIYEQYF
TRBJ2-7,TRBV28,many,CASSKRELVVDEQYF
NA,TRBV19,NA,CASSRLAVGYEQYF
TRBJ2-5,TRBV10-3,many,CAIGDRGRETQYF
TRBJ2-3,TRBV7-3,NA,CASSLLNTDTQYF
TRBJ2-3,TRBV7-3,many,CASSQRPETGELYF
TRBJ2-7,TRBV12-3/TRBV12-4,many,CASSERTTNSPLHF
TRBJ1-2,TRBV7-6,few,CASSLATQTGHGYTF
TRBJ1-5,TRBV6-1,many,CASSRQGNQPQHF
NA,TRBV12-3/TRBV12-4,once,CAIQQGFEQYF
TRBJ2-3,TRBV15,NA,CATSRDGDGSNTQYF
TRBJ1-1,TRBV7-7,many,CASSLAPRDSLHTEAFF
TRBJ2-1,TRBV11-2,many,CASSLEGPHNEQFF
NA,TRBV11-2,NA,CASRIGDEQYF
TRBJ2-5,TRBV28,NA,CASSSTSGGVRDTQYF
TRBJ2-3,TRBV7-3,few,CAIPLRGPSTDTQYF
TRBJ2-1,TRBV4-2,medium-sized,CASSPDPRPPYNEQFF
NA,TRBV7-2,NA,CASSPALAGEQFF
NA,TRBV6-1,NA,CASSESSSGGYNEQFF
TRBJ2-1,TRBV7-9,medium-sized,CASSPRLAGVINEQFF
TRBJ2-7,TRBV6-1,NA,CASSYGTGGFW
NA,TRBV24-1,NA,CATSEPGTSGGRYNEQFF
TRBJ1-1,TRBV27,NA,CASTSTGIPTEAFF
TRBJ2-1,TRBV10-2,many,CASSELWPDSYNEQFF
TRBJ2-1,TRBV28,few,CASIPTGLAYNEQFF
NA,TRBV7-8,NA,CASRSGTHYEQYF
TRBJ2-1,TRBV7-9,many,CASSSIPGLEEQFF
TRBJ2-1,TRBV28,NA,CASSSSGLNNEQFF
NA,TRBV15,NA,CATRTSTGGRRVGELFF
TRBJ2-3,TRBV6-5,NA,CASSSLAGGPGELYF
TRBJ2-1,TRBV7-6,NA,CASSLVQGTSRVVSYNEQFF
TRBJ2-2,TRBV2,few,CASSSRPHGELFF
NA,TRBV6-2/TRBV6-3,NA,CASSRASGSIDTQYF